These 31 T cell receptor beta chains were sequenced from one sample in a study of Ad26.COV2.S vaccination and SARS-CoV-2 variants. Measured with immunoSEQ multiplex PCR; TCRdb has only the in-frame clones, and not every one. This repertoire shows around 300,000 clones, roughly 90% found once; its top ten account for around 5%. Treatment denoted: around 19 received Ad26.COV2.S at low or high dose, single or two shots; roughly five received placebo; per-sample allocation not given. The investigators took samples on day 63 after the first vaccine or placebo injection. The sequencing used peripheral blood, collected in a trial of Ad26.COV2.S vaccine versus placebo. These receptors came from a person aged 18-60 years who received the Ad26.COV2.S COVID-19 vaccine or a placebo.

The rearrangement joins TRBV3-1 (or the pseudogene TRBV3-2) to TRBJ2-1; 12 bases agree with TRBD2. There are 16 residues in the CDR3. Unmatched junction bases numbered 4, after V lost 2 bases and J lost 5 bases. CDR1 is LGHDT, CDR2 YNNKEL, per germline (reference sequence). CDR3 sequence: CASSQWRLAGDNEQFF. The CDR3 DNA reads TGTGCCAGCAGCCAATGGCGACTAGCGGGAGACAATGAGCAGTTCTTC.

The chain has TRBV30 and TRBJ1-3; D ambiguous. Germline V CDR1 and CDR2: GTSNPN, SVGIG (reference sequence). Trimming removed 5 bases from V and 0 bases from J, with 17 bases in between. This CDR3 region has 16 residues. This CDR3 is CAWSLSGGSSGNTIYF. In DNA form, the CDR3 reads TGTGCCTGGTCTCTTTCGGGAGGAAGCTCTGGAAACACCATATATTTT.

This chain joins TRBV7-3 and TRBJ1-1, with D unresolved. Per germline, CDR1 SGHTA and CDR2 FQGTGA. The germline V and J ends were trimmed by 4 bases and 4 bases, with 16 bases remaining between them. The CDR3 has 15 residues. In DNA form, the CDR3 reads TGTGCCAGCAGCTATGGGCCGGGTGGTGGCACTGAAGCTTTCTTT. Translation: CASSYGPGGGTEAFF.

This clone has just a few counts. The chain employs TRBV12-3 or TRBV12-4 and TRBJ1-1; a weak D match, TRBD1 (5 bases). Trimming removed 6 bases at V and 8 bases at J, with 13 bases between. This CDR3 region has 12 residues. The CDR3 reads CASSLLRTEAFF. CDR3 nucleotides: TGTGCCAGCAGCCTCTTACGGACAGAAGCTTTCTTT.

In its sample, this clone was seen once. The rearrangement joins TRBV7-9 to TRBJ2-1, with 7 bases fitting TRBD1. The CDR3 is 15 residues long. V gave up 6 bases and J gave up 5 bases; unmatched junction bases: 10. The germline CDR1 and CDR2 sequences are SEHNR and FQNEAQ (reference sequence). The CDR3 DNA reads TGTGCCAGCAGTTTTAACCGGGACAGTCACAATGAGCAGTTCTTC. It translates to CASSFNRDSHNEQFF. The entire variable domain, with the rest obtained from reference TRBV7-9 and TRBJ2-1, is as follows: DTGVSQNPRHKITKRGQNVTFRCDPISEHNRLYWYRQTLGQGPEFLTYFQNEAQLEKSRLLSDRFSAERPKGSFSTLEIQRTEQGDSAMYLCASSFNRDSHNEQFFGPGTRLTVL.

V usage is TRBV3-1 (or the pseudogene TRBV3-2) and J usage is TRBJ2-2, with TRBD2 identical over 7 bases. Germline trimming cut 4 bases from V and 1 base from J; bases unmatched to any gene: 9. The CDR3 runs 17 residues. Germline CDR1 reads LGHDT; CDR2 reads YNNKEL (reference sequence). CDR3 sequence: CASSLLGLGRNTGELFF. CDR3 sequence (DNA): TGTGCCAGCAGCCTCCTCGGACTAGGTCGGAACACCGGGGAGCTGTTTTTT.

This chain joins TRBV7-9 and TRBJ2-3; D remains unclear. The length of the CDR3 is 14 residues. Trimming removed 0 bases from V and 6 bases from J, with 10 bases in between. Germline CDR1 SEHNR, CDR2 FQNEAQ (reference sequence). The CDR3: CASSLATPLDTQYF. CDR3 DNA sequence: TGTGCCAGCAGCTTAGCTACCCCGCTGGATACGCAGTATTTT.

This chain uses TRBV18 with TRBJ1-2; a weak D match, TRBD1 (5 bases). The germline V gene encodes CDR1 KGHSH and CDR2 LQKENI. The V end lost 3 bases, the J end lost 4 bases, and 12 bases lay between the germline ends. CDR3 size: 14 residues. CDR3 residues: CASSPSGTLYGYTF. CDR3 coding DNA: TGTGCCAGCTCACCTTCCGGGACCCTCTATGGCTACACCTTC.

V usage is TRBV4-1 and J usage is TRBJ2-5; TRBD1 matches 7 bases. V gave up 4 bases and J gave up 7 bases; unmatched junction bases: 6. Germline CDR1 reads MGHRA; CDR2 reads YSYEKL. This CDR3 is 13 amino acids long. Here the CDR3 reads CASSPLPGGTQYF. Here the CDR3 DNA reads TGCGCCAGCAGCCCCCTCCCAGGGGGGACCCAGTACTTC.

The chain couples TRBV28 to TRBJ2-2, with D possibly TRBD2 on 6 matching bases. Per germline, CDR1 MDHEN and CDR2 SYDVKM. Trimming removed 5 bases at V and 4 bases at J, with 17 bases between. This CDR3 comprises 16 residues. The CDR3 coding sequence is TGTGCCAGCAGTACCACTAGGGCCGGGGGCACCGGGGAGCTGTTTTTT. Its translation: CASSTTRAGGTGELFF.

V and J are TRBV10-3 and TRBJ2-1; 8 bases fit TRBD1. V was pared by 4 bases and J by 4 bases, with 12 bases of the junction left unmatched. From germline, CDR1 is ENHRY and CDR2 SYGVKD. The CDR3 spans 17 residues. The CDR3 bases are TGTGCCATCAGTGGCCCCCCGACAGGGGACCTTTACAATGAGCAGTTCTTC. As protein: CAISGPPTGDLYNEQFF.

The rearrangement links TRBV25-1 to TRBJ1-4, with 9 bases fitting TRBD1. Germline trimming cut 1 base from V and 5 bases from J; bases unmatched to any gene: 5. Germline CDR1 is MGHDK and CDR2 is SYGVNS. The CDR3 spans 16 residues. CDR3 coding DNA: TGTGCCAGCAGTGAATGGCCCGGGACAGGGAATGAAAAACTGTTTTTT. It specifies CASSEWPGTGNEKLFF.

The chain carries TRBV12-3 or TRBV12-4 and TRBJ1-5, with unresolved D. The CDR3 sequence is 11 residues long. The ends were cut back, 7 bases at V and 12 bases at J, with 13 bases in the middle. The CDR3 coding sequence is TGTGCCAGCAAGACAACCGGTGTCCAGCATTTT. Translation: CASKTTGVQHF.

The genes are TRBV3-1 (or the pseudogene TRBV3-2) and TRBJ2-3, with 9 nucleotides matching TRBD1. The junction had 17 bases not matched to a gene; V was cut back by 0 bases and J by 4 bases. The CDR3 runs 20 residues. CDR1 is LGHDT, CDR2 YNNKEL, per germline (reference sequence). CDR3 coding DNA: TGTGCCAGCAGCCAAGATCAGGGGGGAGGACAGGGGCCTCGGGCAGATACGCAGTATTTT. This gives the protein CASSQDQGGGQGPRADTQYF.

J is TRBJ2-7 and V is TRBV29-1; 7 bases are shared with TRBD2. The CDR3 runs to 14 residues. CDR1 and CDR2 from the germline V gene are SQVTM and ANQGSEA. The J segment lost 1 base and the V segment lost 4 bases, leaving 7 bases of the junction unmatched. The CDR3 protein is CSVAGRDSSYEQYF. CDR3 sequence (DNA): TGCAGCGTTGCAGGGAGGGACTCGTCCTACGAGCAGTACTTC.

The chain joins TRBV4-1 to TRBJ1-5; the D is unclear. The CDR3 extends over 16 amino acids. Germline V gives CDR1 MGHRA, CDR2 YSYEKL. Trimming took 1 base from V and 6 from J, leaving 16 bases between them. CDR3 nucleotide sequence: TGCGCCAGCAGCCAAGTACGGAGCCGATACGGTCAGCCCCAGCATTTT. Translated, it gives CASSQVRSRYGQPQHF.

V is TRBV14 and J is TRBJ2-3; D assignment may be TRBD1 or TRBD2 (5 bases each). The CDR3 covers 17 residues. Between the trimmed V and J ends, which lost 2 bases and 1 base, there was a span of 16 bases. The V gene's germline CDR1 is SGHDN and CDR2 FVKESK. The CDR3 is CASSQQRGALRTDTQYF. The DNA for the CDR3 is TGTGCCAGCAGCCAACAAAGAGGGGCACTACGCACAGATACGCAGTATTTT.

The rearrangement links TRBV6-6 to TRBJ1-2; TRBD1 might be the D (5 bases). The V gene's germline CDR1 is MNHNY and CDR2 SVGAGI (reference sequence). The CDR3 spans 13 residues. V lost 6 bases and J lost 4, with 12 bases in between. The DNA for the CDR3 is TGTGCCAGCAGCTTGACAGAGTCCTATGGCTACACCTTC. As protein: CASSLTESYGYTF.

This chain uses TRBV28 with TRBJ2-3; 10 bases fit TRBD2. Trimming cost V 7 bases and J 4 bases; bases outside gene matches: 5. There are 14 residues in the CDR3. In germline, CDR1 is MDHEN, CDR2 SYDVKM. CDR3 region: CASNSGGPPDTQYF. DNA for the CDR3: TGTGCCAGCAATAGCGGGGGGCCGCCAGATACGCAGTATTTT.

This clone was recorded only once. J is TRBJ1-1 and V is TRBV19; possibly TRBD1 for D (5 bases). CDR3 size: 16 residues. The V and J ends lost 7 bases and 6 bases respectively, with 24 bases between them. Germline loops: CDR1 LNHDA, CDR2 SQIVND (reference sequence). CDR3 residues: CASTLGRRGAGPEAFF. CDR3 nucleotides: TGTGCCAGTACCCTCGGAAGGAGGGGCGCGGGCCCTGAAGCTTTCTTT.

There are a few counts of this clone. This chain links TRBV30 with TRBJ1-5; 8 nucleotides agree with TRBD1. Germline V CDR1 and CDR2: GTSNPN, SVGIG (reference sequence). Trimming removed 4 bases from V and 4 bases from J; junction bases left unmatched: 12. This CDR3 is built from 16 residues. The CDR3 coding sequence is TGTGCCTGGACCTCCCTCCTCGACAGGGGAAATCAGCCCCAGCATTTT. It translates to CAWTSLLDRGNQPQHF.

This clone was recorded once. This rearrangement joins TRBV28 to TRBJ1-1; D ambiguous. V lost 4 bases to trimming and J lost 8 bases, with 8 bases between them. CDR3 length: 11 residues. The germline V gene encodes CDR1 MDHEN and CDR2 SYDVKM. The CDR3 loop is CASSYGREAFF. The CDR3 bases are TGTGCCAGCAGTTATGGACGGGAAGCTTTCTTT.

V is TRBV14 and J is TRBJ2-2; D tentatively reads TRBD1 or TRBD2 (5 bases each). The CDR3 runs to 17 residues. V lost 9 bases and J 2 bases, leaving 22 bases between the germline ends. Germline loops: CDR1 SGHDN, CDR2 FVKESK. The CDR3 DNA reads TGTGCCAGGTTCGACGCCCCTTGGGACGGCAACACCGGGGAGCTGTTTTTT. It yields the protein CARFDAPWDGNTGELFF.

The rearrangement links TRBV13 to TRBJ1-1; D remains unclear. From germline, CDR1 is PRHDT and CDR2 FYEKMQ (reference sequence). The V end was cut by 5 bases, the J end by 2 bases, with 9 bases between. This CDR3 is 13 amino acids long. CDR3 residues: CASSGIPNTEAFF. The CDR3, as DNA: TGTGCCAGCAGCGGAATACCCAACACTGAAGCTTTCTTT.

The CDR3 DNA reads as TGCGCCAGCAGCCAAGACAGAGGTAACTATGGCTACACCTTC. Its translation: CASSQDRGNYGYTF. The V gene is TRBV4-1, the J gene TRBJ1-2, with unresolved D. V was pared by 0 bases and J by 1 base, with 6 bases between. The CDR3 runs 14 residues. Germline V gene lookup returns CDR1 MGHRA and CDR2 YSYEKL.

The chain carries TRBV27 and TRBJ1-2; no definite D call. Germline CDR1 is MNHEY and CDR2 is SMNVEV (reference sequence). This CDR3 has 15 amino acids. Deletions cut 3 bases from V and 5 bases from J, with 16 bases between. CDR3 in amino acids: CASSLVPAALYGYTF. The CDR3, as DNA: TGTGCCAGCAGTTTGGTACCAGCAGCTCTATATGGCTACACCTTC.

This chain uses TRBV7-9 with TRBJ2-2; D gene uncertain. Per germline, CDR1 SEHNR and CDR2 FQNEAQ (reference sequence). This CDR3 has 17 residues. With 1 base removed from V and 1 base from J, the gap between germline ends came to 13 bases. The CDR3, as DNA: TGTGCCAGCAGCTTAGTAGTTGTGGGGAAGAACACCGGGGAGCTGTTTTTT. This codes for CASSLVVVGKNTGELFF.

This chain connects TRBV7-8 to TRBJ1-2, with D perhaps TRBD1 (6 bases). The V end lost 5 bases, the J end lost 8 bases, and 18 bases lay between the germline ends. Germline V gives CDR1 SGHVS, CDR2 FQNEAQ. CDR3 length: 14 residues. The CDR3 sequence is CASSNRQAEGGYTF. DNA for the CDR3: TGTGCCAGCAGCAACCGACAGGCGGAGGGGGGCTACACCTTC.

The V call is TRBV9, the J call TRBJ2-7; TRBD1 or TRBD2 may be the D gene (5 bases each). The germline CDR1 and CDR2 sequences are SGDLS and YYNGEE. CDR3 length: 12 amino acids. V shed 5 bases and J shed 5 bases, with 11 bases lying between them. Here the CDR3 reads CASSLGEHEQYF. The DNA of the CDR3 is TGTGCCAGCAGTCTAGGGGAGCACGAGCAGTACTTC.

This clone was seen once. The chain links TRBV14 to TRBJ2-3, with D hard to call. Germline lookup yields CDR1 SGHDN and CDR2 FVKESK. Trimming pared 2 bases from V and 5 bases from J, leaving 17 bases between. The CDR3 sequence is 16 residues long. The CDR3 is CASSQNGYLTGDTQYF. Here the CDR3 DNA reads TGTGCCAGCAGCCAAAACGGCTACCTCACGGGAGATACGCAGTATTTT. Full variable domain (rest looked up from reference TRBV14 and TRBJ2-3): EAGVTQFPSHSVIEKGQTVTLRCDPISGHDNLYWYRRVMGKEIKFLLHFVKESKQDESGMPNNRFLAERTGGTYSTLKVQPAELEDSGVYFCASSQNGYLTGDTQYFGPGTRLTVL.

A note on this clone: A much larger clonotype is one base distant, so this may be a read error. The CDR3 protein is CASSQGNQPQHF. The CDR3 nucleotides are TGTGCCAGCAGCCAGGGAAATCAGCCCCAGCATTTT. The genes are TRBV3-1 (or the pseudogene TRBV3-2) and TRBJ1-5, with D uncertain. The CDR3 runs 12 residues. With 3 bases removed from V and 4 bases from J, the gap between germline ends came to 4 bases. Germline V CDR1 and CDR2: LGHDT, YNNKEL (reference sequence).